This entry lists 8 T cell receptor beta chains sequenced from one sample in a study of T-cell memory formation after mild COVID-19. Each CDR3 protein is one row after TCRdb ran MiXCR on the 5' RACE reads. The repertoire consists of 250,000 to 300,000 distinct CDR3 sequences, with about 16% occurring once and the leading ten covering roughly 20%. Source material: PBMCs or a T cell subset sorted from them (not recorded which). These receptor sequences come from a man aged 18 to 29 who had mild COVID-19 (a few samples of this study predate the infection). Cell type and time point are not known.

This clonotype has just a few counts. The chain has TRBV12-3 or TRBV12-4 and TRBJ2-2; D could derive from TRBD1 or TRBD2 (6 bases each). Trimming stripped 5 bases from V and 3 bases from J, with 25 bases between. The CDR3 sequence is 19 residues long. The CDR3 region is CASSPGRRGLRLDTGELFF. CDR3 coding DNA: TGTGCCAGCAGTCCAGGGCGGAGGGGGTTAAGATTGGACACCGGGGAGCTGTTTTTT.

The chain uses TRBV5-1 and TRBJ1-2; D not certain. From germline, CDR1 is SGHRS and CDR2 YFSETQ. CDR3 length: 13 residues. Deletions cut 0 bases from V and 6 bases from J, with 9 bases between. CDR3 nucleotides: TGCGCCAGCAGCTTGGCTGGGGAGGATGGCTACACCTTC. Translated, it gives CASSLAGEDGYTF.

V is TRBV18 and J is TRBJ1-4; 7 nucleotides line up with TRBD1. The trim removed 3 bases at V and 2 bases at J, leaving 9 bases unmatched. The CDR3 has 17 residues. Germline CDR1 KGHSH, CDR2 LQKENI. In DNA, the CDR3 is TGTGCCAGCTCACCTACCACCAACAGGGGCACTAATGAAAAACTGTTTTTT. This gives the protein CASSPTTNRGTNEKLFF.

Only a few counts were recorded for this clonotype. V is TRBV12-3 or TRBV12-4 and J is TRBJ2-5; 7 nucleotides align to TRBD2. The CDR3 has 14 amino acids. With 7 bases clipped from V and 3 bases from J, the junction kept 8 bases outside the gene matches. The CDR3 protein is CASTSWGGKETQYF. The DNA of the CDR3 is TGTGCCAGCACCTCGTGGGGGGGGAAAGAGACCCAGTACTTC.

On this clonotype itself: Sequence at one end of the junction differs from germline and may be a read error. The V call is TRBV7-3, the J call TRBJ2-2; possible D gene TRBD2, 5 bases. CDR3 length equals 14 residues. The germline V gene encodes CDR1 SGHTA and CDR2 FQGTGA. The CDR3 is CASSSPTRTGELFF. The CDR3 DNA is TGTGCAAGCAGCTCCCCAACTAGAACCGGGGAGCTGTTTTTT.

The chain has TRBV9 and TRBJ2-1; D is undetermined. V was clipped by 0 bases and J by 4 bases, with 14 bases between them. The CDR3 is 16 residues long. The germline V gene encodes CDR1 SGDLS and CDR2 YYNGEE. CDR3 sequence reads: CASSVARSPEYNEQFF. CDR3 DNA sequence: TGTGCCAGCAGCGTAGCTCGGTCCCCGGAATACAATGAGCAGTTCTTC. Together with reference TRBV9 and TRBJ2-1, the CDR3 gives the full variable domain: DSGVTQTPKHLITATGQRVTLRCSPRSGDLSVYWYQQSLDQGLQFLIQYYNGEERAKGNILERFSAQQFPDLHSELNLSSLELGDSALYFCASSVARSPEYNEQFFGPGTRLTVL.

This clonotype turned up a few times. The V gene is TRBV18, the J gene TRBJ1-1; tentatively, D is TRBD1 (6 bases). Per the germline V gene, CDR1 is KGHSH and CDR2 is LQKENI. The CDR3 is made up of 14 amino acids. The ends were cut back, 5 bases at V and 0 bases at J, with 10 bases in the middle. The chain's CDR3 is CASSATGMNTEAFF. The CDR3 DNA sequence: TGTGCCAGCTCAGCGACAGGCATGAACACTGAAGCTTTCTTT. The full variable domain, completed using reference TRBV18 and TRBJ1-1, is NAGVMQNPRHLVRRRGQEARLRCSPMKGHSHVYWYRQLPEEGLKFMVYLQKENIIDESGMPKERFSAEFPKEGPSILRIQQVVRGDSAAYFCASSATGMNTEAFFGQGTRLTVV.

This chain's CDR3 is CASREGYEQYF. For the CDR3, the DNA is TGTGCCAGCAGGGAAGGCTACGAGCAGTACTTC. V is TRBV11-2 and J is TRBJ2-7; D not certain. This CDR3 has 11 amino acids. The germline V gene has CDR1 SGHAT and CDR2 FQNNGV. The ends were cut back, 6 bases at V and 3 bases at J, with 6 bases in the middle.